The table lists the clone carrying this TCR beta chain with a count of one. Its antigen remains unidentified. The repertoire was sequenced with immunoSEQ multiplex PCR; TCRdb's copy has only in-frame clones and lacks some. The profile shows 80,000 to 95,000 clones, about 96% of them singletons. The data were taken from a study of cytomegalovirus exposure and HLA in healthy donors. Study-wide points: In vitro testing confirmed a few CMV-associated chains as specific for CMV antigens.

Trimming took 7 bases from V and 1 from J, leaving 32 bases between them. Germline V lookup: CDR1 ENHRY, CDR2 SYGVKD. The CDR3 extends over 21 amino acids. The sequencing sample was made of PBMCs. The receptor was isolated from a woman aged 18-35 years in good health and CMV-seronegative. The chain links TRBV10-3 to TRBJ2-1, with D possibly matching TRBD2 (5 bases). CDR3 protein: CAITRKDRDHNSVGSYNEQFF. CDR3 DNA: TGTGCCATCACCAGAAAAGACCGGGATCATAATTCAGTCGGATCCTACAATGAGCAGTTCTTC.